The next 24 T cell receptor beta chains were all read from a single sample in a study of cytomegalovirus exposure and HLA in healthy donors. The PCR used 60 Vbeta and 13 Jbeta primers. Assay: immunoSEQ multiplex PCR; the TCRdb copy retains only in-frame clones and omits some. The table lists 150,000 to 160,000 clones, around 68% of them singletons, with roughly 2.2% in the top ten. The specimen was PBMCs. These receptors originate from a man aged 25-45 years in good health and CMV-seronegative.

The chain uses TRBV28 and TRBJ2-1, with 10 bases lining up with TRBD2. Per the germline V gene, CDR1 is MDHEN and CDR2 is SYDVKM. V gave up 2 bases and J gave up 0 bases; unmatched junction bases: 10. This CDR3 is built from 19 residues. The CDR3 DNA reads TGTGCCAGCAGTTTAAGGGGGCTAGCGGGGGTCCTCTCCTACAATGAGCAGTTCTTC. It specifies CASSLRGLAGVLSYNEQFF.

The chain recombines TRBV6-6 with TRBJ1-4; D is perhaps TRBD1 (6 bases). V lost 5 bases and J lost 5, with 12 bases in between. CDR3 size: 14 residues. Per germline, CDR1 MNHNY and CDR2 SVGAGI (reference sequence). In DNA form, the CDR3 reads TGTGCCAGCAGTCCCAGGGGTGGAAATGAAAAACTGTTTTTT. Its protein is CASSPRGGNEKLFF.

The DNA for the CDR3 is TGTGCCAGCAGTTCCCACAGGGAGAGCACTGAAGCTTTCTTT. Protein product: CASSSHRESTEAFF. The chain uses TRBV27 and TRBJ1-1; tentative D call: TRBD1 (6 bases). The CDR3 is 14 amino acids. CDR1 is MNHEY, CDR2 SMNVEV, per germline (reference sequence). Trimming took off 4 bases at V and 4 bases at J, with 13 bases between the two ends.

The gene calls are TRBV7-2 and TRBJ2-7, with D possibly being TRBD2 (5 bases). This CDR3 has 15 residues. V was cut by 5 bases and J by 0 bases, with 14 bases left in between. Germline V gene data show CDR1 as SGHTA and CDR2 as FQGNSA. This CDR3 reads CASSHSVGSSYEQYF. Written as DNA, the CDR3 is TGTGCCAGCAGCCACTCGGTAGGGAGCTCCTACGAGCAGTACTTC.

This clone was seen only a few times. V is TRBV6-5 and J is TRBJ1-1; TRBD1 agrees at 8 bases. The CDR3 is made up of 13 amino acids. The J segment lost 0 bases and the V segment lost 9 bases, leaving 3 bases of the junction unmatched. Germline V gives CDR1 MNHEY, CDR2 SVGAGI. The CDR3 DNA sequence: TGTGCCAGTTCGGGACAGGTGAACACTGAAGCTTTCTTT. It is translated as CASSGQVNTEAFF.

This clone was picked up a small number of times. This chain connects TRBV5-6 to TRBJ2-3; TRBD2 matches at 10 bases. The CDR3 runs to 13 residues. Looked up from germline, CDR1 is SGHDT and CDR2 is YYEEEE. The ends lost 4 bases at V and 9 bases at J; junction bases unmatched: 5. The CDR3 sequence is CASSPSGGGTQYF. Written as DNA, the CDR3 is TGTGCCAGCAGCCCTAGCGGGGGCGGGACGCAGTATTTT.

The rearrangement uses TRBV19 and TRBJ2-1, with D uncertain. The CDR3 covers 13 residues. V was pared by 2 bases and J by 3 bases, with 5 bases between. Looked up from germline, CDR1 is LNHDA and CDR2 is SQIVND (reference sequence). CDR3 amino acids: CASSISSYNEQFF. CDR3 DNA sequence: TGTGCCAGTAGTATATCCAGCTACAATGAGCAGTTCTTC.

The V call is TRBV15, the J call TRBJ2-1, with 8 bases that match TRBD2. Germline trimming cut 7 bases from V and 4 bases from J; bases unmatched to any gene: 6. Germline CDR1 is LNHNV and CDR2 is YYDKDF (reference sequence). CDR3 length equals 14 residues. CDR3 coding DNA: TGTGCCACCAAGGGCGGGGGGAAGTACAATGAGCAGTTCTTC. This gives the protein CATKGGGKYNEQFF.

V is TRBV29-1 and J is TRBJ2-5; possible D gene TRBD1, 5 bases. The germline CDR1 and CDR2 sequences are SQVTM and ANQGSEA. Trimming left V 4 bases short and J 2 bases short, with 14 bases between. The CDR3 is 14 residues long. CDR3 amino acids: CSVVQGSEQETQYF. For the CDR3, the DNA is TGCAGCGTTGTGCAGGGAAGTGAACAAGAGACCCAGTACTTC.

The chain combines TRBV2 with TRBJ1-1; D unresolved. This CDR3 is built from 14 residues. Looked up from germline, CDR1 is SNHLY and CDR2 is FYNNEI. V lost 7 bases, J lost 0 bases, and 12 bases lay in between. CDR3 loop: CASKLEGLNTEAFF. The CDR3, as DNA: TGTGCCAGCAAACTCGAGGGCCTGAACACTGAAGCTTTCTTT.

The chain recombines TRBV27 with TRBJ1-6; the D gene is possibly TRBD1 (6 bases). The CDR3 is 13 amino acids. Trimming took 9 bases from V and 5 from J, leaving 11 bases between them. Germline CDR1 reads MNHEY; CDR2 reads SMNVEV (reference sequence). The CDR3 DNA follows: TGTGCCAGTCGACAGGTCCATAATTCACCCCTCCACTTT. Protein sequence: CASRQVHNSPLHF.

V gene TRBV20-1 combines with J gene TRBJ1-2; D is unclear. The ends were cut back, 3 bases at V and 7 bases at J, with 9 bases in the middle. Germline V gene sequence: CDR1 DFQATT, CDR2 SNEGSKA (reference sequence). This CDR3 has 11 amino acids. The chain's CDR3 is CSASGRGGYTF. DNA for the CDR3: TGCAGTGCTAGCGGTCGAGGTGGCTACACCTTC.

The chain has TRBV5-1 and TRBJ2-5; 11 bases fit TRBD2. The V segment lost 1 base and the J segment 5 bases; nucleotides outside the gene matches: 4. Germline V gene lookup returns CDR1 SGHRS and CDR2 YFSETQ. The CDR3 extends over 15 amino acids. In DNA, the CDR3 is TGCGCCAGCAGCTTGCTAGCGGGGGGCGAGGAGACCCAGTACTTC. Its protein is CASSLLAGGEETQYF. Supplemented by reference TRBV5-1 and TRBJ2-5, the full variable domain reads KAGVTQTPRYLIKTRGQQVTLSCSPISGHRSVSWYQQTPGQGLQFLFEYFSETQRNKGNFPGRFSGRQFSNSRSEMNVSTLELGDSALYLCASSLLAGGEETQYFGPGTRLLVL.

The chain uses TRBV18 and TRBJ2-6; unclear D gene. V gave up 5 bases and J gave up 0 bases, with 8 bases separating them. The CDR3 totals 15 residues. Germline-derived CDR1 and CDR2 are KGHSH and LQKENI. The CDR3 loop reads CASSSKHSGANVLTF. CDR3 DNA: TGTGCCAGCTCATCAAAGCACTCTGGGGCCAACGTCCTGACTTTC.

This clone was found a few times. The rearrangement joins TRBV10-3 to TRBJ2-2; tentative D call: TRBD1 (6 bases). Between the trimmed V and J ends, which lost 6 bases and 1 base, there was a span of 9 bases. Germline V CDR1 and CDR2: ENHRY, SYGVKD. The CDR3 runs to 14 residues. For the CDR3, the DNA is TGTGCCATCAGGGGGGCCCTGAACACCGGGGAGCTGTTTTTT. Translation: CAIRGALNTGELFF.

The CDR3 loop is CASSSGGPGYTF. The CDR3 nucleotides are TGTGCCAGCAGCTCGGGAGGACCTGGCTACACCTTC. This sequence joins TRBV11-2 and TRBJ1-2; unclear D gene. The germline V gene encodes CDR1 SGHAT and CDR2 FQNNGV. V lost 4 bases and J 7 bases, leaving 10 bases between the germline ends. The CDR3 sequence is 12 residues long.

V and J are TRBV19 and TRBJ1-1, with TRBD1 matching over 8 bases. Trimming took 1 base from V and 5 from J; bases not matched to a gene: 3. This CDR3 is built from 14 residues. Germline lookup yields CDR1 LNHDA and CDR2 SQIVND (reference sequence). CDR3 DNA sequence: TGTGCCAGTAGTATAGGGACAGGGTGGACTGAAGCTTTCTTT. Its translation is CASSIGTGWTEAFF.

The V gene is TRBV27, the J gene TRBJ1-2; TRBD1 aligns across 8 bases. The CDR3 length is 16 residues. From germline, CDR1 is MNHEY and CDR2 SMNVEV (reference sequence). V lost 5 bases and J lost 0; bases outside the gene matches: 8. CDR3 in DNA: TGTGCCAGCAGTCCCCGGGACAGGCGATCTAACTATGGCTACACCTTC. It encodes CASSPRDRRSNYGYTF.

The chain joins TRBV7-2 to TRBJ2-1; a weak D match, TRBD2 (5 bases). Germline CDR1 is SGHTA and CDR2 is FQGNSA. Trimming took 2 bases from V and 9 from J, leaving 17 bases between them. This CDR3 spans 15 amino acids. CDR3 amino acids: CASSLSTNNNGEQFF. DNA for the CDR3: TGTGCCAGCAGCTTATCGACTAATAATAATGGTGAGCAGTTCTTC.

This rearrangement joins TRBV5-6 to TRBJ2-7, with D possibly being TRBD1 (5 bases). Trimming removed 3 bases at V and 7 bases at J, with 17 bases between. CDR3 length: 14 residues. CDR1 is SGHDT, CDR2 YYEEEE, per germline. Here the CDR3 DNA reads TGTGCCAGCAGCTACGGCGACCCAGGGTTTGAGCAGTACTTC. Translation: CASSYGDPGFEQYF. Combining the CDR3 with reference TRBV5-6 and TRBJ2-7 gives the whole variable domain DAGVTQSPTHLIKTRGQQVTLRCSPKSGHDTVSWYQQALGQGPQFIFQYYEEEERQRGNFPDRFSGHQFPNYSSELNVNALLLGDSALYLCASSYGDPGFEQYFGPGTRLTVT.

About this clone: The junction does not match germline at one end; this may be a read error. This chain uses TRBV28 with TRBJ1-5; D ambiguous. Germline V gives CDR1 MDHEN, CDR2 SYDVKM. The CDR3 covers 16 residues. CDR3 loop: CASSPKIALRNRPQNF. CDR3 DNA: TGTGCCAGCAGTCCAAAGATAGCCCTTCGAAATCGGCCCCAGAATTTT. Full variable domain (outside the CDR3, taken from reference TRBV28 and TRBJ1-5): DVKVTQSSRYLVKRTGEKVFLECVQDMDHENMFWYRQDPGLGLRLIYFSYDVKMKEKGDIPEGYSVSREKKERFSLILESASTNQTSMYLCASSPKIALRNRPQNFGDGTRLSIL.

This chain connects TRBV28 to TRBJ1-5; tentative D call: TRBD1 (6 bases). The germline gives CDR1 MDHEN, CDR2 SYDVKM. The CDR3 sequence is 12 residues long. The CDR3 DNA follows: TGTGCGAGTAGGGGGTGGAATCAGCCCCAGCATTTT. Amino acids: CASRGWNQPQHF.

This CDR3 reads CASSLAEQGLEQYF. Written as DNA, the CDR3 is TGCGCCAGCAGCTTGGCCGAACAGGGGCTCGAGCAGTACTTC. The chain combines TRBV5-1 with TRBJ2-7; TRBD1 matches at 7 bases. Germline loops: CDR1 SGHRS, CDR2 YFSETQ. Trimming at V came to 0 bases and at J to 6 bases, leaving 6 bases not matched to a gene. The CDR3 is made up of 14 amino acids.

The chain recombines TRBV5-6 with TRBJ2-4; D might be TRBD1 (5 bases). CDR3 length: 14 residues. V gave up 2 bases and J gave up 1 base, with 7 bases separating them. CDR1 and CDR2 (germline): SGHDT, YYEEEE. CDR3 sequence (DNA): TGTGCCAGCAGCTTATCAGGGGCCAAAAACATTCAGTACTTC. It yields the protein CASSLSGAKNIQYF.